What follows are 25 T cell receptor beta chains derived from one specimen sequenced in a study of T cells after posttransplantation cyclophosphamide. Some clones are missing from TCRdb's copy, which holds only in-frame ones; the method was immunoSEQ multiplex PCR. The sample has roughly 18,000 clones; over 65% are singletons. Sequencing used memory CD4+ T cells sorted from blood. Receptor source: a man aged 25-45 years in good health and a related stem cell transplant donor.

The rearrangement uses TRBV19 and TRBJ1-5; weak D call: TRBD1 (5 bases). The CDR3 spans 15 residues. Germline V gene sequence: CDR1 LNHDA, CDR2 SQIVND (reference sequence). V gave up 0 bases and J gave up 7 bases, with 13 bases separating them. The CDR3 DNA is TGTGCCAGTAGTATAGATACAACCCGACAGCAGCCCCAGCATTTT. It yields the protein CASSIDTTRQQPQHF. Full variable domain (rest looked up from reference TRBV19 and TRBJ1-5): DGGITQSPKYLFRKEGQNVTLSCEQNLNHDAMYWYRQDPGQGLRLIYYSQIVNDFQKGDIAEGYSVSREKKESFPLTVTSAQKNPTAFYLCASSIDTTRQQPQHFGDGTRLSIL.

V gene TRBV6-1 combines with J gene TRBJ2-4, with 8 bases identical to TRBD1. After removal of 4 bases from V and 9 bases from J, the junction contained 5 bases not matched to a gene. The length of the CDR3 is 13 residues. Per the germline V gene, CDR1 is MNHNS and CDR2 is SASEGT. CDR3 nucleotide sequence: TGTGCCAGCAGTGGACAGGGGTCCGGCATTCAGTACTTC. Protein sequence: CASSGQGSGIQYF.

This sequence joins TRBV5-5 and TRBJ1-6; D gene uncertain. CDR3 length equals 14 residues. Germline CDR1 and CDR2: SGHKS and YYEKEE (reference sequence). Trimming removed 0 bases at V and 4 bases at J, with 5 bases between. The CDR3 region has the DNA TGTGCCAGCAGCTTGGACGGTTATAATTCACCCCTCCACTTT. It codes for CASSLDGYNSPLHF. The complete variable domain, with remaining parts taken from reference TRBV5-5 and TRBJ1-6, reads DAGVTQSPTHLIKTRGQQVTLRCSPISGHKSVSWYQQVLGQGPQFIFQYYEKEERGRGNFPDRFSARQFPNYSSELNVNALLLGDSALYLCASSLDGYNSPLHFGNGTRLTVT.

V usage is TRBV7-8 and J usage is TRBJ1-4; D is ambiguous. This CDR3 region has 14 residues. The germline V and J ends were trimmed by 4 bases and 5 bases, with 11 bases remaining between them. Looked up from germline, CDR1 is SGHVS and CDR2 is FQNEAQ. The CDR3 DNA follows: TGTGCCAGCAGCTCCAGGACTTTAAATGAAAAACTGTTTTTT. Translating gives CASSSRTLNEKLFF.

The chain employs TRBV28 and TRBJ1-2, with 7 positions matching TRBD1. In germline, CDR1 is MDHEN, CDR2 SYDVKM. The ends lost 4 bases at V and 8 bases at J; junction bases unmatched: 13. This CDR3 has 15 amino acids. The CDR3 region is CASSSGGQLLYGYTF. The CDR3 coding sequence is TGTGCCAGCAGTTCCGGGGGACAGCTCCTATACGGCTACACCTTC.

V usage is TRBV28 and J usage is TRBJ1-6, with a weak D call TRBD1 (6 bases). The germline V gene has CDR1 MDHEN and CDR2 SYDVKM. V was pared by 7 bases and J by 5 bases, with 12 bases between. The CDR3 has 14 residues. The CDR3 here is CASTRAGDNSPLHF. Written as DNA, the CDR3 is TGTGCCAGCACCAGGGCAGGGGATAATTCACCCCTCCACTTT.

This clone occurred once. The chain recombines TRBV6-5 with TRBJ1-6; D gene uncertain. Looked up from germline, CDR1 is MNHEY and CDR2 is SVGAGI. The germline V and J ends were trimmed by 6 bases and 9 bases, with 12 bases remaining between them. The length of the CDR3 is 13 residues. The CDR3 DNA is TGTGCCAGCAGAACCTCGGGGATTTCACCCCTCCACTTT. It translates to CASRTSGISPLHF.

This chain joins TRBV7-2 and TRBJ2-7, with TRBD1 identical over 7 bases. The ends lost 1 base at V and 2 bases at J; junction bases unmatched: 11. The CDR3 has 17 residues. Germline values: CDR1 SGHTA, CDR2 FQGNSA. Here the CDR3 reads CASSLDFGQAHTYEQYF. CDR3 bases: TGTGCCAGCAGCTTAGATTTTGGACAGGCACATACCTACGAGCAGTACTTC.

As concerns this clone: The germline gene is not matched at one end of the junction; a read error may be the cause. The CDR3 is CASSRPGDRGIPEAFF. The CDR3 DNA reads as TGTGCTAGCAGCCGCCCCGGGGACAGGGGAATCCCTGAAGCTTTCTTT. The V gene is TRBV7-7, the J gene TRBJ1-1, with 10 bases that match TRBD1. Germline V gives CDR1 SSHAT, CDR2 FNYEAQ (reference sequence). The CDR3 is made up of 16 amino acids.

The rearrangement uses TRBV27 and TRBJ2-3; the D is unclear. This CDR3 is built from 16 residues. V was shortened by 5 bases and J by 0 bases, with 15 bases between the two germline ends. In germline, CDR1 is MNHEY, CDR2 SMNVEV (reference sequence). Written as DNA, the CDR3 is TGTGCCAGCAGTCCCTCTCGGGTCCCTAGCACAGATACGCAGTATTTT. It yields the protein CASSPSRVPSTDTQYF.

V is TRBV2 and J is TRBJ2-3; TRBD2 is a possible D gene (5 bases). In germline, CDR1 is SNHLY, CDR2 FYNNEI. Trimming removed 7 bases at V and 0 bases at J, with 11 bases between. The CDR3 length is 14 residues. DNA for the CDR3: TGTGCCAGCAAGCGGCTAGCAAGCACAGATACGCAGTATTTT. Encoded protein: CASKRLASTDTQYF. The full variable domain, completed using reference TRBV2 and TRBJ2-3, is EPEVTQTPSHQVTQMGQEVILRCVPISNHLYFYWYRQILGQKVEFLVSFYNNEISEKSEIFDDQFSVERPDGSNFTLKIRSTKLEDSAMYFCASKRLASTDTQYFGPGTRLTVL.

The CDR3 nucleotides are TGTGCCAGCAGCTTGGGACAGGGGGCTTTACGCACAGATACGCAGTATTTT. The encoded protein is CASSLGQGALRTDTQYF. This chain links TRBV11-2 with TRBJ2-3, with 12 bases that match TRBD1. The V segment lost 3 bases and the J segment 1 base; nucleotides outside the gene matches: 5. Germline V lookup: CDR1 SGHAT, CDR2 FQNNGV. This CDR3 comprises 17 residues. Filled out from reference TRBV11-2 and TRBJ2-3, the complete variable domain reads EAGVAQSPRYKIIEKRQSVAFWCNPISGHATLYWYQQILGQGPKLLIQFQNNGVVDDSQLPKDRFSAERLKGVDSTLKIQPAKLEDSAVYLCASSLGQGALRTDTQYFGPGTRLTVL.

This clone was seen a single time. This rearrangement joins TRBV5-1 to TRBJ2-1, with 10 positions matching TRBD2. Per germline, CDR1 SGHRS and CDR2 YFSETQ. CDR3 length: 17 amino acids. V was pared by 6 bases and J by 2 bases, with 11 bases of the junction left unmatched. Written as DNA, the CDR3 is TGCGCCAGCAAGCGCGAGCGGGGGGGCACGGCCTACAATGAGCAGTTCTTC. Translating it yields CASKRERGGTAYNEQFF.

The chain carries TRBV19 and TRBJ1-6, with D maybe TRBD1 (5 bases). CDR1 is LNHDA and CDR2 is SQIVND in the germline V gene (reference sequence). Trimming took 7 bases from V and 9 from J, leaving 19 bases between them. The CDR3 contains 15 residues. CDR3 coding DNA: TGTGCCAGTACTCACGGCAGGGTGATCGGTTCACCCCTCCACTTT. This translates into CASTHGRVIGSPLHF.

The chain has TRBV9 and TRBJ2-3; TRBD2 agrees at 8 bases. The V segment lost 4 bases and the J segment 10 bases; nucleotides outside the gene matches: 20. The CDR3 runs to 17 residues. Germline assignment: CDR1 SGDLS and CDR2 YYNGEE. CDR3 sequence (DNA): TGTGCCAGCAGCCAAGAAGTAGCGGGGCCCCTTGGGAAGGCGCAGTATTTT. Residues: CASSQEVAGPLGKAQYF.

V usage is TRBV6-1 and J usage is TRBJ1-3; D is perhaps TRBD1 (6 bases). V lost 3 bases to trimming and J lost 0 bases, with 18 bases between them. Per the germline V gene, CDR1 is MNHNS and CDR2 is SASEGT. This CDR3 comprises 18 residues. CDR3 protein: CASSDVGPGAGSGNTIYF. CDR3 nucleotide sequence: TGTGCCAGCAGTGACGTCGGACCAGGGGCCGGCTCTGGAAACACCATATATTTT.

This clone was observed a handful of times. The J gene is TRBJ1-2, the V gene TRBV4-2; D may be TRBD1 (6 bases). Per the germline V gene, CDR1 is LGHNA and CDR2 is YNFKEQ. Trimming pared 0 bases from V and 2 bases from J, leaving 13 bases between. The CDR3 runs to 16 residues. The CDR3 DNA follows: TGTGCCAGCAGCCAAGAAGCAGGCAGGGGAAACTATGGCTACACCTTC. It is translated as CASSQEAGRGNYGYTF.

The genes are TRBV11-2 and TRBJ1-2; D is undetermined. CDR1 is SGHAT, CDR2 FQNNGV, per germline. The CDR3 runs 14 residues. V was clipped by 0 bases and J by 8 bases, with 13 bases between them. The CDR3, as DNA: TGTGCCAGCAGCTTAGATCCGGGCAGCGGCGGCTACACCTTC. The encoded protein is CASSLDPGSGGYTF. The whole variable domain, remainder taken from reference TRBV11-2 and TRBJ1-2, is EAGVAQSPRYKIIEKRQSVAFWCNPISGHATLYWYQQILGQGPKLLIQFQNNGVVDDSQLPKDRFSAERLKGVDSTLKIQPAKLEDSAVYLCASSLDPGSGGYTFGSGTRLTVV.

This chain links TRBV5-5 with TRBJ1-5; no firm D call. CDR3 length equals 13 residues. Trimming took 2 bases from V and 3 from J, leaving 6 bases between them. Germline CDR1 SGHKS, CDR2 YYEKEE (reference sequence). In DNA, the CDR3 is TGTGCCAGCAGCTTCGGTGCCAATCAGCCCCAGCATTTT. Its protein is CASSFGANQPQHF.

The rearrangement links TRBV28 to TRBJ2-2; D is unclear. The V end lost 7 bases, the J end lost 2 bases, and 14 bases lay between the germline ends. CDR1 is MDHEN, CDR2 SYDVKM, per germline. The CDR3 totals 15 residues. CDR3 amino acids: CASIERYPNTGELFF. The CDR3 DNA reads TGTGCCAGCATTGAGAGGTATCCCAACACCGGGGAGCTGTTTTTT.

The CDR3 nucleotides read TGTGCCAGCAGCTCGACCAAAACCGGGACAGTGAATGAAAAACTGTTTTTT. Translated, it gives CASSSTKTGTVNEKLFF. The chain couples TRBV13 to TRBJ1-4, with 7 bases that match TRBD1. Germline CDR1 and CDR2: PRHDT and FYEKMQ (reference sequence). There are 17 residues in the CDR3. With 4 bases clipped from V and 5 bases from J, the junction kept 13 bases outside the gene matches. The complete variable domain, with remaining parts taken from reference TRBV13 and TRBJ1-4, reads AAGVIQSPRHLIKEKRETATLKCYPIPRHDTVYWYQQGPGQDPQFLISFYEKMQSDKGSIPDRFSAQQFSDYHSELNMSSLELGDSALYFCASSSTKTGTVNEKLFFGSGTQLSVL.

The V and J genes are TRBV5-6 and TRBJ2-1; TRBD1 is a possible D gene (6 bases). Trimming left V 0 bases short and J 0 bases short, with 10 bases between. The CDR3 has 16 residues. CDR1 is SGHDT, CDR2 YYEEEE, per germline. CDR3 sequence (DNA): TGTGCCAGCAGCTTGGGACAGGCCGTCTCCTACAATGAGCAGTTCTTC. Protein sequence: CASSLGQAVSYNEQFF.

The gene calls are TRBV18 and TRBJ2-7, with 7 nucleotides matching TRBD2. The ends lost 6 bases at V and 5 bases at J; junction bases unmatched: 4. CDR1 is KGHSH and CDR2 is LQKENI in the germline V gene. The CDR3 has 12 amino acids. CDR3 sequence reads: CASSKGGDEQYF. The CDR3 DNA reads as TGTGCCAGCTCCAAGGGAGGGGACGAGCAGTACTTC.

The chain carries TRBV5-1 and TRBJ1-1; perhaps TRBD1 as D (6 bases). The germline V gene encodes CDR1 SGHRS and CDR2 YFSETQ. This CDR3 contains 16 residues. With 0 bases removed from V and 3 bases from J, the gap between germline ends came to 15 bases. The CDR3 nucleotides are TGCGCCAGCAGCTTGGGAGGGGGGGTAGGGTACACTGAAGCTTTCTTT. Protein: CASSLGGGVGYTEAFF. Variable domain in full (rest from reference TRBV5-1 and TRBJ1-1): KAGVTQTPRYLIKTRGQQVTLSCSPISGHRSVSWYQQTPGQGLQFLFEYFSETQRNKGNFPGRFSGRQFSNSRSEMNVSTLELGDSALYLCASSLGGGVGYTEAFFGQGTRLTVV.

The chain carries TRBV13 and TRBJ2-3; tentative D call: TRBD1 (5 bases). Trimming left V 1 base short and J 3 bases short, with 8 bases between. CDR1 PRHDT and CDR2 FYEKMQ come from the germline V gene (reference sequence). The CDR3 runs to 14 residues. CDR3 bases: TGTGCCAGCAGCTTAGTGCAGGGAACAGATACGCAGTATTTT. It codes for CASSLVQGTDTQYF.